Here is one TCR beta chain with its context. This clonotype was detected only a few times. Its antigen is unknown. No much larger clone is present one base from it, and per-base qualities are unavailable. The sample is drawn from a study of T-cell reconstitution after alpha-beta-depleted transplantation in children (dated by TCRdb to 2016 to 2017). As for the study more broadly: T-cell immune reconstitution after TCRalphabeta/CD19-depleted allogeneic hematopoietic cell transplantation in children was quantitatively tracked in the study by means of TCR repertoire profiling.

The library was obtained by PCR. The sequencer listed for this sample is Illumina HiSeq 2500. TCR libraries were prepared with molecular barcoding, using unique molecular identifiers to normalize TCRbeta repertoire quantification. The public reads were run again by TCRdb, first through fastp at Q25 and then through MiXCR, and only productive beta chains were kept. Under each unique CDR3 protein, matching rows form one entry showing the most common genes and DNA. The sample has 300,000 to 400,000 distinct CDR3 sequences on record, about a quarter of them singletons. Clones ranked in the top ten supply over 9.5% of the sample. V was cut back by 2 bases and J by 6 bases, leaving a gap of 12 bases between them. The germline V gene supplies CDR1 SGHRS and CDR2 YFSETQ. The CDR3, cysteine through phenylalanine, is 13 amino acids long. The entry retains the CDR3 DNA only, 39 bases that are in frame from base 1.

Overall study outcomes, separate from this receptor: Over subsequent months, a decline in hyperexpanded clone frequencies was noted, and after one year, T-cell counts and TCRbeta diversity were mostly ascribed to newly produced T cells. In some patients, high TCRbeta diversity at day 60 was attributed to recipient T cells and intrathymic progenitors that had survived conditioning. About two months after transplant, the apparently early recovery of alphabetaT-cell counts reportedly depended on just several hundred clones that had expanded rapidly and came from non-depleted graft cells.

This specimen's treatment or condition label, interpreted: allogeneic hematopoietic cell transplantation with graft depleted of TCRalphabeta T cells and CD19 B cells. Transplant recipients were children who received TCRalphabeta/CD19-depleted allogeneic hematopoietic cell grafts. Sample: PBMCs, mostly from graft donor cells, taken 180 days after TCRalphabeta/CD19-depleted stem cell transplant. The rearranged segments are TRBV5-1 and TRBJ2-7, and the D gene may be TRBD1, 6 bases matching. The source is a male patient younger than 18 who had a stem cell transplant for acute lymphoblastic leukemia, so the T cells may come from the graft donor. CDR3 reads: CASSFQGFGEQYF. The DNA is TGCGCCAGCAGCTTTCAGGGGTTCGGCGAGCAGTACTTC.